The 10 T cell receptor beta chains reported below all come from one sample, sequenced in a study of T cell responses to AZD1222 COVID-19 vaccine. Clones were sequenced by immunoSEQ multiplex PCR, and TCRdb holds only the in-frame ones, with some missing. The sample records approximately 140,000 clones, about 90% being singletons. This specimen was peripheral blood, taken 28 days after the second dose of the MenACWY control vaccine. These receptors were obtained from an adult who received the MenACWY meningococcal vaccine as a control.

A single count supports this clone. The genes are TRBV4-3 and TRBJ1-4; no clear D gene. V gave up 7 bases and J gave up 3 bases, with 18 bases separating them. The CDR3 runs to 16 residues. CDR1 and CDR2 (germline): LGHNA, YSLEER. CDR3 sequence (DNA): TGCGCCAGCACCTCCCTCGTTCCGGGCTCTAATGAAAAACTGTTTTTT. It specifies CASTSLVPGSNEKLFF.

The chain links TRBV19 to TRBJ1-5; perhaps TRBD1 as D (6 bases). The CDR3 contains 16 residues. The V gene's germline CDR1 is LNHDA and CDR2 SQIVND (reference sequence). With 10 bases removed from V and 5 bases from J, the gap between germline ends came to 24 bases. CDR3: CATASGANVQDQPQHF. CDR3 sequence (DNA): TGTGCCACCGCGTCAGGGGCCAACGTTCAGGATCAGCCCCAGCATTTT.

The rearrangement joins TRBV12-3 or TRBV12-4 to TRBJ2-5; 8 bases align to TRBD2. The CDR3 has 13 residues. The ends lost 4 bases at V and 5 bases at J; junction bases unmatched: 3. CDR3 coding DNA: TGTGCCAGCAGTTGGACTAGCAGGGAGACCCAGTACTTC. This gives the protein CASSWTSRETQYF.

The chain couples TRBV5-4 to TRBJ2-3, with D perhaps assigned TRBD1 or TRBD2 (6 bases each). Germline V lookup: CDR1 SGHNT, CDR2 YYREEE (reference sequence). Deletions cut 3 bases from V and 1 base from J, with 21 bases between. This CDR3 region has 18 residues. CDR3 loop: CASSSAAGGVGGTDTQYF. CDR3 bases: TGTGCCAGCAGCTCTGCCGCCGGGGGCGTGGGGGGCACAGATACGCAGTATTTT.

This clone was recorded only once. The same CDR3 arises from other DNA sequences in this sample as well. This chain links TRBV5-6 with TRBJ1-5, with D unclear. The germline V gene has CDR1 SGHDT and CDR2 YYEEEE. This CDR3 contains 13 residues. The germline V and J ends were trimmed by 2 bases and 2 bases, with 5 bases remaining between them. The CDR3 spells CASSFRGNQPQHF. The CDR3 DNA reads as TGTGCCAGCAGCTTTAGGGGCAATCAGCCCCAGCATTTT. The entire variable domain, with the rest obtained from reference TRBV5-6 and TRBJ1-5, is as follows: DAGVTQSPTHLIKTRGQQVTLRCSPKSGHDTVSWYQQALGQGPQFIFQYYEEEERQRGNFPDRFSGHQFPNYSSELNVNALLLGDSALYLCASSFRGNQPQHFGDGTRLSIL.

This clone came up a few times. The chain joins TRBV19 to TRBJ1-4, with D uncertain. Germline loops: CDR1 LNHDA, CDR2 SQIVND (reference sequence). The CDR3 is 13 residues long. The CDR3 region is CAAGSATNEKLFF. CDR3 DNA sequence: TGTGCGGCGGGATCTGCAACTAATGAAAAACTGTTTTTT.

The J gene is TRBJ2-1, the V gene TRBV5-1, with D uncertain. V was trimmed by 1 base and J by 5 bases, leaving 7 bases between them. Germline CDR1 SGHRS, CDR2 YFSETQ. The CDR3 has 13 amino acids. CDR3 DNA: TGCGCCAGCAGCTTGACAGAAAACAATGAGCAGTTCTTC. It is translated as CASSLTENNEQFF.

The table lists this clone with a count of one. The chain joins TRBV7-2 to TRBJ1-5; possibly TRBD1 for D (6 bases). CDR3 size: 14 residues. V was cut by 4 bases and J by 3 bases, with 10 bases left in between. Germline V gene data show CDR1 as SGHTA and CDR2 as FQGNSA. The CDR3 protein is CASSSTGFNQPQHF. In nucleotides, the CDR3 is TGTGCCAGCAGCTCAACAGGGTTCAATCAGCCCCAGCATTTT.

The CDR3 coding sequence is TGTGCCAGCACCCCTAGGGCGGGGGGTCAGCCCCAGCATTTT. Translated, it gives CASTPRAGGQPQHF. J is TRBJ1-5 and V is TRBV7-8, with D perhaps TRBD1 (5 bases). Germline V gives CDR1 SGHVS, CDR2 FQNEAQ. The germline V and J ends were trimmed by 7 bases and 6 bases, with 16 bases remaining between them. The CDR3 length is 14 residues.

The chain couples TRBV5-8 to TRBJ1-5; D is perhaps TRBD1 (5 bases). The CDR3 has 15 amino acids. From germline, CDR1 is SGHTS and CDR2 YDEGEE. With 0 bases removed from V and 4 bases from J, the gap between germline ends came to 11 bases. The CDR3 nucleotides are TGTGCCAGCAGCTTGGGGGGACGGTTTAATCAGCCCCAGCATTTT. The encoded protein is CASSLGGRFNQPQHF.